This TCR beta chain originates from a study of technical replicates of blood from several donors. Germline V CDR1 and CDR2: MNHEY, SMNVEV (reference sequence). J lost 6 bases, V lost 2 bases, and 1 base had no gene match. The CDR3 has 14 amino acids. Clones were sequenced by immunoSEQ multiplex PCR, and TCRdb holds only the in-frame ones, with some missing. The sample carries approximately 81,000 clones, 90% to 97% recorded once. Sequenced sample: T cells isolated from PBMCs. This chain links TRBV27 with TRBJ1-2; TRBD1 matches 12 bases. The origin of this receptor is a human donor in good health. Here the CDR3 DNA reads TGTGCCAGCAGTTTAGGGACAGGGGGCAATGGCTACACCTTC. This encodes CASSLGTGGNGYTF.